A selection of T cell receptor beta chains follows, all from one sample in a study of CD8+CD57+ T cells in acquired aplastic anemia. Using its own MiXCR run on the reads, TCRdb lists one record per CDR3 protein. The sample has around 190,000 distinct CDR3 sequences, over 60% seen once; the top ten hold around 32%. The specimen was sorted CD4+, CD8+, or CD8+CD57+ T cells (not recorded which) from PBMCs. The receptors were gathered from a human donor in good health. The CDR3 runs from the conserved cysteine through the conserved F or W. Fields, in order: D gene, clone size, V gene, J gene, CDR3 protein, CDR3 DNA. The D gene is left open where the match is weak. Part of the rows lack a size; the others show once, few, many or a class for expanded clones.

-	few	TRBV10-3	TRBJ2-3	CAISEYLASTDTQYF	TGTGCCATCAGTGAGTACTTGGCTAGCACAGATACGCAGTATTTT
-	many	TRBV5-1	TRBJ2-2	CASSSLSDRSWELFF	TGCGCCAGCAGCTCGCTATCCGACAGGAGTTGGGAGCTGTTTTTT
TRBD2	many	TRBV7-6	TRBJ2-7	CASSHSGTSGSSYEQYF	TGTGCCAGCAGCCACTCCGGGACTAGCGGGAGCTCCTACGAGCAGTACTTC
-	once	TRBV29-1	TRBJ2-1	CSVRTRDTYNEQFF	TGCAGCGTTCGGACCCGGGACACTTACAATGAGCAGTTCTTC
-	-	TRBV7-3	TRBJ2-1	CASSQGGMTSVTYNDQFF	TGCGCCAGCAGCCAAGGGGGGATGACTAGTGTAACCTACAATGACCAGTTCTTC
-	many	TRBV6-2/TRBV6-3	TRBJ1-1	CASAHFGGNTEAFF	TGTGCCAGCGCCCATTTTGGCGGGAACACTGAAGCTTTCTTT
TRBD1	few	TRBV6-6	TRBJ1-4	CASSQGQGGEKLFF	TGTGCCAGCAGTCAGGGACAGGGGGGTGAAAAACTGTTTTTT
-	-	TRBV7-9	TRBJ1-2	CASRLRTDPYGYTF	TGTGCCAGCAGGCTTCGGACAGACCCTTATGGCTACACCTTC
TRBD2	once	TRBV7-2	TRBJ2-7	CASSLDGTSGAYEQYF	TGCGCCAGCAGCTTGGATGGGACTAGCGGGGCCTACGAGCAGTACTTC
-	-	TRBV5-1	TRBJ2-7	CASQRGSYNEQYF	TGTGCCAGCCAGAGGGGCTCCTACAATGAGCAGTACTTC
-	once	TRBV19	TRBJ2-7	CASTGSWPSYEQYF	TGTGCCAGTACAGGCAGTTGGCCCTCCTACGAGCAGTACTTC
-	many	TRBV27	TRBJ2-5	CASRITRDQETQYF	TGTGCCAGCAGGATTACGCGAGACCAAGAGACCCAGTACTTC
-	-	TRBV25-1	TRBJ2-5	CASTNVGGETQYF	TGTGCCAGCACCAACGTAGGGGGAGAGACCCAGTACTTC
-	-	TRBV6-5	TRBJ2-1	CASSLNNGQFF	TGTGCCAGCAGCCTCAATAATGGGCAGTTCTTC
-	many	TRBV6-4	TRBJ2-2	CASSRQGGTGELFF	TGTGCCAGCAGCAGACAGGGAGGGACCGGGGAGCTGTTTTTT
-	many	TRBV19	TRBJ2-1	CASTPTGSYNEQFF	TGTGCCAGTACCCCAACAGGCTCCTACAATGAGCAGTTCTTC
-	once	TRBV7-9	TRBJ1-1	CASSPGGTGRNTEAFF	TGTGCCAGCAGCCCGGGGGGTACAGGCCGTAACACTGAAGCTTTCTTT
TRBD2	few	TRBV20-1	TRBJ2-7	CSAAGLATYEQYF	TGCAGTGCCGCGGGACTAGCGACCTACGAGCAGTACTTC
TRBD2	-	TRBV15	TRBJ2-1	CATSRASGGDYNEQFF	TGTGCCACCAGCAGAGCTAGCGGGGGGGATTACAATGAGCAGTTCTTC
TRBD1	-	TRBV6-2/TRBV6-3	TRBJ2-2	CATKAGGRGGELFF	TGTGCCACCAAGGCAGGGGGCCGTGGCGGGGAGCTGTTTTTT
-	many	TRBV28	TRBJ1-1	CASRSLRLNTEAFF	TGTGCCAGCAGATCGTTGAGATTGAACACTGAAGCTTTCTTT
-	-	TRBV11-2	TRBJ2-7	CASRWQGTYEQYF	TGTGCCAGCAGGTGGCAGGGGACCTACGAGCAGTACTTC
TRBD1	once	TRBV7-3	TRBJ2-7	CASNWGQGNPEQYF	TGTGCCAGCAACTGGGGACAGGGTAATCCCGAGCAGTACTTC
-	many	TRBV12-5	TRBJ2-6	CASGSTGSGANVLTF	TGTGCTAGTGGTTCTACAGGGTCTGGGGCCAACGTCCTGACTTTC
-	-	TRBV7-8	TRBJ2-5	CASSFGQSETQNF	TGTGCCAGCAGTTTCGGCCAGAGCGAAACCCAGAACTTC
-	many	TRBV7-3	TRBJ2-2	CASSSGDTGELFF	TGTGCCAGCAGCTCAGGGGACACCGGGGAGCTGTTTTTT
-	-	TRBV10-3	TRBJ1-1	CAISAKAVGTEAFF	TGTGCCATCAGTGCCAAGGCTGTTGGCACTGAAGCTTTCTTT
-	-	TRBV10-1	TRBJ2-7	CANTDADVLSYEQYF	TGCGCCAACACGGACGCCGACGTACTCTCCTATGAGCAGTACTTC
-	-	TRBV7-6	TRBJ2-1	CASSRRTLQNEQFF	TGTGCCAGCAGCCGCAGGACCCTGCAGAATGAGCAGTTCTTC
-	-	TRBV19	TRBJ2-3	CASRPGSAPDTQYF	TGTGCCAGTAGGCCCGGGTCAGCTCCAGATACGCAGTATTTT
TRBD2	-	TRBV10-3	TRBJ2-7	CATSLAGQAYERYF	TGTGCCACCTCACTAGCGGGGCAGGCCTACGAGCGGTACTTC
-	many	TRBV18	TRBJ1-5	CASSPGNGFDQPQHF	TGTGCCAGCTCACCAGGGAACGGGTTTGATCAGCCCCAGCATTTT
TRBD2	-	TRBV11-2	TRBJ2-7	CASSLEDAGGHYEQYF	TGTGCCAGCAGCTTAGAGGACGCGGGAGGACACTACGAGCAGTACTTC